The T cell receptor beta chain described here comes from a study of blood T cell repertoires in COVID-19. The CDR3 is 15 amino acids. Germline CDR1 SGDLS, CDR2 YYNGEE. Germline trimming cut 2 bases from V and 7 bases from J; bases unmatched to any gene: 9. Across 24 US areas, participants ranged in age from about 18 to 100 years. Assignment of participants to cohorts was predicated upon participant-reported clinical history. Some clones are missing from TCRdb's copy, which holds only in-frame ones; the method was immunoSEQ multiplex PCR. In the table there are 390,000 or so clones, 80% to 90% of which are singletons.

The gene calls are TRBV9 and TRBJ2-1, with TRBD2 matching over 7 bases. The specimen sequenced was PBMCs or T cells enriched from blood (not recorded which). The sequence was obtained from a young man who had recovered from COVID-19. CDR3: CASSVGGRMRNEQFF. The CDR3 nucleotides are TGTGCCAGCAGCGTGGGAGGGAGGATGAGGAATGAGCAGTTCTTC.